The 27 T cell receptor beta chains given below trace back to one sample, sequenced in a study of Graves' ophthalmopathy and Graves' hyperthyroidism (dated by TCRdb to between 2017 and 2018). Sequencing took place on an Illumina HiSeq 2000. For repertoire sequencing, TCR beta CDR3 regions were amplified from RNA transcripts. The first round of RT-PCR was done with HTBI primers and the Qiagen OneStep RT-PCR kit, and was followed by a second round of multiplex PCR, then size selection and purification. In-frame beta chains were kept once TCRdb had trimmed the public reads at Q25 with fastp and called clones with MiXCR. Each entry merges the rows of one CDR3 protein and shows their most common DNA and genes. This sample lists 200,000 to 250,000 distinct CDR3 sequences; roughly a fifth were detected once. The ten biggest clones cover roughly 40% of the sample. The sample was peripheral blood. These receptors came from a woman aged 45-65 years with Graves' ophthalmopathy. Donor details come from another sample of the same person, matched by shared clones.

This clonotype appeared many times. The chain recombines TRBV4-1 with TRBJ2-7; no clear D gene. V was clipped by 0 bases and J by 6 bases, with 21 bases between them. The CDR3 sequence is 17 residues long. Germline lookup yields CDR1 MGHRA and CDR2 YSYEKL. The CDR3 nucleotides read TGCGCCAGCAGCCAAGATCATTGGGCGGCTCGAGACTCCGAGCAGTACTTC. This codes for CASSQDHWAARDSEQYF.

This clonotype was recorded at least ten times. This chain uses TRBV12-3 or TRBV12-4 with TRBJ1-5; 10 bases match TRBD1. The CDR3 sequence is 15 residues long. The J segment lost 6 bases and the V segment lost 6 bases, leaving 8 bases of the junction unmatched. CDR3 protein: CASRTGTGVVQPQHF. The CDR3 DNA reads TGTGCCAGCAGGACCGGGACAGGGGTGGTTCAGCCCCAGCATTTT.

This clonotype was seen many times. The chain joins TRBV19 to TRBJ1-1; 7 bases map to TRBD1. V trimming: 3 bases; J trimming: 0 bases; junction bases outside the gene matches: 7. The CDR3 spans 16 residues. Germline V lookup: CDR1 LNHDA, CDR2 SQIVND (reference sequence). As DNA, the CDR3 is TGTGCCAGTAGTATTGGCTTTGACAGGGTGAACACTGAAGCTTTCTTT. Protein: CASSIGFDRVNTEAFF.

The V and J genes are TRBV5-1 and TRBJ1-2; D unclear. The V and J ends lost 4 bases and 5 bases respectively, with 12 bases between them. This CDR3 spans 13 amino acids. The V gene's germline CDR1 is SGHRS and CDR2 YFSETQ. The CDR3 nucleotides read TGCGCCAGCAGCCAAGGACGGCTATATGGCTACACCTTC. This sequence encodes CASSQGRLYGYTF.

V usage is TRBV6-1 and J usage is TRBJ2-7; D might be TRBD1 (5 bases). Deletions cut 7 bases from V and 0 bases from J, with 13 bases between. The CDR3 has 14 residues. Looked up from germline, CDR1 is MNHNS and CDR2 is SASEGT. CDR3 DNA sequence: TGTGCCAGCACCCTACAAGGGGACTCCTACGAGCAGTACTTC. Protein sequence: CASTLQGDSYEQYF.

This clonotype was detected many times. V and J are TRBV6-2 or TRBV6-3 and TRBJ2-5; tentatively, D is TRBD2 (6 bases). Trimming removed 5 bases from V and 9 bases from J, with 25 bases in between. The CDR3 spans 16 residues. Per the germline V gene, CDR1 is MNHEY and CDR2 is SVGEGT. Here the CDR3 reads CASSHGQATWGGAQYF. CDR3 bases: TGTGCCAGCAGTCACGGCCAGGCCACGTGGGGCGGGGCCCAGTACTTC.

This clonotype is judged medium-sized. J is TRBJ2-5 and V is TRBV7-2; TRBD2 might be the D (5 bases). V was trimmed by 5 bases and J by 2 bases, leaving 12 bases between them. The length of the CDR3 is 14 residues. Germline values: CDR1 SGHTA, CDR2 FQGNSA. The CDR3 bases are TGTGCCAGCAGCCCGCCCGGACTTCAAGAGACCCAGTACTTC. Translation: CASSPPGLQETQYF.

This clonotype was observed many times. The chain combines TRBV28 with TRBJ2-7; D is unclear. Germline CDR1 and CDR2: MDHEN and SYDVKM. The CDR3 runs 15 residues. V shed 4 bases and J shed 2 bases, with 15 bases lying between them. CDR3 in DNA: TGTGCCAGCAGTTCCGTCTTCAAGACCGCCTACGAGCAGTACTTC. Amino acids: CASSSVFKTAYEQYF.

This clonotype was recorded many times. The CDR3 sequence: CASSYQRTGPYEQYF. The CDR3 DNA sequence: TGTGCCAGCAGTTACCAGAGGACCGGCCCATACGAGCAGTACTTC. The V gene is TRBV2, the J gene TRBJ2-7; no clear D. The CDR3 has 15 residues. V lost 5 bases and J lost 4, with 18 bases in between. Germline V gene data show CDR1 as SNHLY and CDR2 as FYNNEI.

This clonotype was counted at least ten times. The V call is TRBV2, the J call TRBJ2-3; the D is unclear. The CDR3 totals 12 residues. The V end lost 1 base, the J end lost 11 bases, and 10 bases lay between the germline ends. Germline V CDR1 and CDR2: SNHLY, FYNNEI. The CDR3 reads CASSEGPPGQYF. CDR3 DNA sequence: TGTGCCAGCAGTGAAGGCCCCCCGGGGCAGTATTTT.

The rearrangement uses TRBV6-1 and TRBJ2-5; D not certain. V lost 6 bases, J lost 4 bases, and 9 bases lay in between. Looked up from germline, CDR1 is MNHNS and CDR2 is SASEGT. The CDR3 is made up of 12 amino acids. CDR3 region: CASRYRRETQYF. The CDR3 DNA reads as TGTGCCAGCAGATACCGGAGAGAGACCCAGTACTTC.

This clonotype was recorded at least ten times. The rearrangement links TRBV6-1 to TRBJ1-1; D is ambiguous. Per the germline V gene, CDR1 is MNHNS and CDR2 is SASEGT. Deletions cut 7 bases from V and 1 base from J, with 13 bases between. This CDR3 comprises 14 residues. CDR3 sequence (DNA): TGTGCCAGCACGCGGGGAGGGAAGAACACTGAAGCTTTCTTT. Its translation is CASTRGGKNTEAFF.

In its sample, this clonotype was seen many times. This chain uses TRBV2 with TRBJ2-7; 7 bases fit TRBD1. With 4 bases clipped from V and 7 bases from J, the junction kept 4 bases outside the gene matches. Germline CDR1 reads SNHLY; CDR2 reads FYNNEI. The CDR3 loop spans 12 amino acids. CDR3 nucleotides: TGTGCCAGCAGTGCCGGACAGGAGGAGCAGTACTTC. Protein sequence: CASSAGQEEQYF.

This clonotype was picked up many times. Here the CDR3 DNA reads TGTGCCAGCTTCTCACGGCCCGGCCAGGACTATGGCTACACCTTC. Its translation: CASFSRPGQDYGYTF. The rearrangement uses TRBV28 and TRBJ1-2; D not certain. V was trimmed by 8 bases and J by 3 bases, leaving 19 bases between them. This CDR3 has 15 amino acids. Germline V gene data show CDR1 as MDHEN and CDR2 as SYDVKM.

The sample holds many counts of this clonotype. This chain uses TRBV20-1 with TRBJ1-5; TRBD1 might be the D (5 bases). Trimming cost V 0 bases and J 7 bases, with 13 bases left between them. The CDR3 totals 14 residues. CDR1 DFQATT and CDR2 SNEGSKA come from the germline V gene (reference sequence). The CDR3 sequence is CSAREAAGKQPQHF. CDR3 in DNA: TGCAGTGCTAGAGAGGCGGCAGGGAAGCAGCCCCAGCATTTT.

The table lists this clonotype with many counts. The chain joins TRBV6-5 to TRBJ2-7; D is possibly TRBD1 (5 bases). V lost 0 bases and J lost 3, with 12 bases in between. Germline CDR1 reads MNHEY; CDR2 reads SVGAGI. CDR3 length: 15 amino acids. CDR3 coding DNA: TGTGCCAGCAGTTACTCGGTCGGGCAGGGCTACGAGCAGTACTTC. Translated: CASSYSVGQGYEQYF.

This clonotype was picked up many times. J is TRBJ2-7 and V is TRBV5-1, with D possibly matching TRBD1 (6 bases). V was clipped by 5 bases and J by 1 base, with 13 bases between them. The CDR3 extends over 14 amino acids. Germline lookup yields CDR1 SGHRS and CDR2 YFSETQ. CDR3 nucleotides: TGCGCCAGCAGTACTTTACAGGGTTCCTACGAGCAGTACTTC. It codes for CASSTLQGSYEQYF.

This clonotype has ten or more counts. This chain's CDR3 is CASDPGQGMRGYTF. CDR3 nucleotide sequence: TGTGCCAGTGACCCCGGACAGGGGATGCGTGGCTACACCTTC. The rearrangement uses TRBV2 and TRBJ1-2; the match to TRBD1 covers 9 bases. Germline values: CDR1 SNHLY, CDR2 FYNNEI. V gave up 9 bases and J gave up 7 bases; unmatched junction bases: 12. The CDR3 sequence is 14 residues long.

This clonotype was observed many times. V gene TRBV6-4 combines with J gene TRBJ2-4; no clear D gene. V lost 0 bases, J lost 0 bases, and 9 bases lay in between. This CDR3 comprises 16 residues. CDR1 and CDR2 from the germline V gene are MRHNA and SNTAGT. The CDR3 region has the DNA TGTGCCAGCAGTGACTCGGATCAACTAGCCAAAAACATTCAGTACTTC. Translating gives CASSDSDQLAKNIQYF.

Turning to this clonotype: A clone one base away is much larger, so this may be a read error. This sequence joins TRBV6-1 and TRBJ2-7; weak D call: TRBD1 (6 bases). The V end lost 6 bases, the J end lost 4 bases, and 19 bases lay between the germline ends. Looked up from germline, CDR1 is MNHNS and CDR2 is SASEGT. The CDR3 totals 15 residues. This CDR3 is CASRQTGTWVYEQYF. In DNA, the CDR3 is TGTGCCAGCAGGCAGACCGGGACATGGGTATACGAGCAGTACTTC.

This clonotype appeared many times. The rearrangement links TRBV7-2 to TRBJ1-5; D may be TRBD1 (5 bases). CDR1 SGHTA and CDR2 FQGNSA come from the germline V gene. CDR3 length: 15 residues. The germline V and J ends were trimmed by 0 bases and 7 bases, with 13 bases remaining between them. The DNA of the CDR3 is TGTGCCAGCAGCTTAGCCCCGGCAGGGCCCCAGCCCCAGCATTTT. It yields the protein CASSLAPAGPQPQHF.

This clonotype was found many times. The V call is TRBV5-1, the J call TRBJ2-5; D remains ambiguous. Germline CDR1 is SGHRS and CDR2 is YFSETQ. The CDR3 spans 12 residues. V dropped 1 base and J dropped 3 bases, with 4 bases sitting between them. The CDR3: CASSLSKETQYF. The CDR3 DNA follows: TGCGCCAGCAGCTTGTCTAAAGAGACCCAGTACTTC.

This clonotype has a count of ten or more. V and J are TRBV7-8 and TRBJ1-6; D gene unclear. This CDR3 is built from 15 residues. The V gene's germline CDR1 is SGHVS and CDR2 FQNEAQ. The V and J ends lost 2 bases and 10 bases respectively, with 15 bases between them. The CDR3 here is CASSLKGGVQSPLHF. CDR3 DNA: TGTGCCAGCAGCTTAAAGGGCGGGGTCCAATCACCCCTCCACTTT.

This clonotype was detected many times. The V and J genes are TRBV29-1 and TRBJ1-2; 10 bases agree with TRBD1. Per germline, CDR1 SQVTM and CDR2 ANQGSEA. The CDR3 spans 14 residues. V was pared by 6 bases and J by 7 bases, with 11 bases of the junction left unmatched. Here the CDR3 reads CSVDDRDRGSGYTF. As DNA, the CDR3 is TGCAGCGTGGATGACCGGGACAGGGGCAGTGGCTACACCTTC.

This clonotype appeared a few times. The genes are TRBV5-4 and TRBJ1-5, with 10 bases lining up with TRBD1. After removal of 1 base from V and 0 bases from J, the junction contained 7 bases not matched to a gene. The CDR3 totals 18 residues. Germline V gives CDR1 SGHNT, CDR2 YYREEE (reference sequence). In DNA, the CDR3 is TGTGCCAGCAGCTTGCACGGGACAGGGGCCGTTAGCAATCAGCCCCAGCATTTT. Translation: CASSLHGTGAVSNQPQHF.

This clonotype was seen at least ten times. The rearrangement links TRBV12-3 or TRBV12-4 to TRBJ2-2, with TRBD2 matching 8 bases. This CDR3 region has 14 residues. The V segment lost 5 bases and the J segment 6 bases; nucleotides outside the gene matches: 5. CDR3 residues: CASSPGLVAGELFF. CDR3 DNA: TGTGCCAGCAGTCCGGGACTAGTCGCCGGGGAGCTGTTTTTT.

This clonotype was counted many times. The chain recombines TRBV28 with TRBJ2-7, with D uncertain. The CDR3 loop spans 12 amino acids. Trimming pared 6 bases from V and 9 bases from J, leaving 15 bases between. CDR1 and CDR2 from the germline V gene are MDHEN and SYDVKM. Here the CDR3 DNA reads TGTGCCAGCAGCCTGGCGAAGGCATTGCAGTACTTC. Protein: CASSLAKALQYF. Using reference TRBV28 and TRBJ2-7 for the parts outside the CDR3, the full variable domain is DVKVTQSSRYLVKRTGEKVFLECVQDMDHENMFWYRQDPGLGLRLIYFSYDVKMKEKGDIPEGYSVSREKKERFSLILESASTNQTSMYLCASSLAKALQYFGPGTRLTVT.